This T cell receptor beta chain is drawn from a study of T cells in Graves' hyperthyroidism and ophthalmopathy. This CDR3 is 15 amino acids long. V dropped 4 bases and J dropped 6 bases, with 15 bases sitting between them. This clonotype was counted ten times or more. Amplification targeted TCR beta CDR3 regions from RNA transcripts. With the HTBI primer set, the TCR CDR3 went through a first round of RT-PCR. TCRdb reprocessed the multiplex PCR reads via MiXCR and lists one record per CDR3 protein. The table records about 400,000 distinct CDR3 sequences, approximately 13% of them present only once. The sample taken for sequencing was blood. This clonotype originated in a woman aged 18-29 years with Graves' hyperthyroidism. V usage is TRBV12-3 or TRBV12-4 and J usage is TRBJ2-2, with no clear D. The CDR3 nucleotides are TGTGCCAGCAGTTCTTGGGGTCCCCCAGCCGGGGAGCTGTTTTTT. Protein sequence: CASSSWGPPAGELFF.